Listed below are T cell receptor beta chains from one sample, sequenced in a study of blood T cell repertoires in COVID-19. TCRdb keeps only in-frame clones here, not all; method: immunoSEQ multiplex PCR. The sample carries under 300,000 clones, roughly 80% recorded once. Sequenced input: peripheral blood. The receptors stem from a woman in her late teens or twenties with acute or convalescent COVID-19. The CDR3 runs from the conserved cysteine through the conserved F or W. The D gene is left open where the match is weak. Size is stated for part of the rows, as once, few or many counts, or as a class when the clone is expanded.

-	TRBV19	TRBJ2-5	-	CASSVSGAGTQYF	TGTGCCAGTAGTGTCTCTGGGGCTGGGACCCAGTACTTC
-	TRBV3-1/TRBV3-2	TRBJ2-4	TRBD1	CASSLSGGTKNIQYF	TGTGCCAGCAGCCTTTCAGGGGGCACCAAAAACATTCAGTACTTC
-	TRBV6-6	TRBJ1-6	TRBD1	CASRRTGGNSPLHF	TGTGCCAGCAGACGGACAGGAGGTAATTCACCCCTCCACTTT
-	TRBV28	TRBJ1-3	TRBD1	CASRWDRGYGNTIYF	TGTGCCAGCAGATGGGACAGGGGGTATGGAAACACCATATATTTT
-	TRBV28	TRBJ1-1	TRBD1	CASRWTGDTEAFF	TGTGCCAGCAGATGGACAGGGGACACTGAAGCTTTCTTT
-	TRBV5-1	TRBJ2-7	TRBD1	CASSLVQGTPRIF	TGCGCCAGCAGCTTGGTACAGGGGACACCAAGGATATTC
few	TRBV10-3	TRBJ1-1	TRBD1	CAISRDREAFF	TGTGCCATCAGTAGGGACAGGGAAGCTTTCTTT
-	TRBV24-1	TRBJ2-7	TRBD1	CATSDSTGGSGYEQYF	TGTGCCACCAGTGATTCGACAGGGGGATCAGGCTACGAGCAGTACTTC
-	TRBV7-2	TRBJ2-7	TRBD1	CASSLVGTGPYEQYF	TGTGCCAGCAGCTTAGTTGGGACAGGGCCCTACGAGCAGTACTTC
-	TRBV6-4	TRBJ2-1	TRBD2	CASSADGTSGSDEQFF	TGTGCCAGCAGTGCCGATGGGACTAGCGGGAGCGATGAGCAGTTCTTC
-	TRBV18	TRBJ1-6	TRBD1	CASSRDRGNSPLHF	TGTGCCAGCTCACGCGACAGGGGGAATTCACCCCTCCACTTT
-	TRBV11-2	TRBJ1-6	TRBD1	CASSLDRGRGSPLHF	TGTGCCAGCAGCTTAGACAGGGGGCGGGGTTCACCCCTCCACTTT
-	TRBV6-5	TRBJ2-7	-	CASGWVTGLWTVKYF	TGTGCCAGCGGATGGGTGACCGGGCTTTGGACTGTCAAGTACTTC
-	TRBV15	TRBJ2-1	-	CATRPRLEGNNEQFF	TGTGCCACCAGGCCGAGACTAGAGGGCAACAATGAGCAGTTCTTC
-	TRBV18	TRBJ2-7	-	CASSPHTPPSSSYEQYF	TGTGCCAGCTCACCACATACACCGCCGTCCAGCTCCTACGAGCAGTACTTC
-	TRBV7-6	TRBJ1-4	TRBD1	CASSPRQTGLFSTNEKLFF	TGTGCCAGCAGCCCACGTCAGACAGGGCTCTTCTCAACTAATGAAAAACTGTTTTTT
-	TRBV2	TRBJ1-5	-	CASTRDIFNQPQHF	TGTGCCAGCACCCGGGACATTTTCAATCAGCCCCAGCATTTT
-	TRBV28	TRBJ2-7	-	CASSTQVGGAGYTNEQYF	TGTGCCAGCAGTACCCAGGTTGGGGGCGCAGGTTATACGAATGAGCAGTACTTC
-	TRBV7-2	TRBJ2-1	TRBD2	CASSLGTGGFYNEQFF	TGTGCCAGCAGCTTAGGGACGGGAGGATTCTACAATGAGCAGTTCTTC
-	TRBV11-2	TRBJ1-4	TRBD1	CASSVVGGGGEKLFF	TGTGCCAGCAGCGTCGTAGGGGGCGGTGGTGAAAAACTGTTTTTT
-	TRBV27	TRBJ2-7	-	CASSLYEGMSSYEQYF	TGTGCCAGCAGTTTATACGAGGGTATGAGCTCCTACGAGCAGTACTTC
-	TRBV7-9	TRBJ2-1	TRBD2	CASSLAREWREGHGEQFF	TGTGCCAGCAGCTTAGCTCGGGAATGGCGGGAGGGCCATGGTGAGCAGTTCTTC
-	TRBV7-2	TRBJ1-2	-	CASSFPGGNGYTF	TGTGCCAGCAGCTTCCCCGGGGGGAATGGCTACACCTTC
-	TRBV19	TRBJ2-5	TRBD1	CASRRQGAETQYF	TGTGCCAGTAGGCGACAGGGGGCGGAGACCCAGTACTTC
-	TRBV4-1	TRBJ1-2	TRBD1	CASSSLQGAEGYTF	TGCGCCAGCAGCTCCTTACAGGGGGCGGAGGGCTACACCTTC
-	TRBV21-1	TRBJ1-2	-	CASSNDWNYGYTF	TGTGCCAGCAGCAATGACTGGAACTATGGCTACACCTTC
-	TRBV28	TRBJ2-3	-	CASNRGLSTDTQYF	TGTGCCAGCAACCGCGGACTTAGCACAGATACGCAGTATTTT
-	TRBV5-6	TRBJ1-5	-	CASSVGSGGQPQHF	TGTGCCAGCAGCGTTGGATCGGGAGGACAGCCCCAGCATTTT
-	TRBV28	TRBJ1-6	TRBD1	CASINYGTGDSPLHF	TGTGCCAGCATCAATTATGGGACAGGGGATTCACCCCTCCACTTT
few	TRBV7-2	TRBJ2-7	TRBD2	CASSKTSGSSYEQYF	TGTGCCAGCAGCAAGACTAGCGGGTCATCCTACGAGCAGTACTTC
-	TRBV10-2	TRBJ1-5	TRBD1	CASSDTRGQGRGQPQHF	TGCGCCAGCAGTGATACCCGGGGACAGGGGAGAGGACAGCCCCAGCATTTT
once	TRBV15	TRBJ1-5	-	CATSIDGPGYSNQPQHF	TGTGCCACCAGCATCGACGGACCAGGGTATAGCAATCAGCCCCAGCATTTT
-	TRBV20-1	TRBJ2-5	-	CSAARGETQYF	TGCAGTGCGGCCCGAGGCGAGACCCAGTACTTC
-	TRBV9	TRBJ2-7	TRBD1	CASSTGTGAYEQYF	TGTGCCAGCAGCACCGGGACAGGGGCCTACGAGCAGTACTTC
-	TRBV15	TRBJ1-2	TRBD1	CATSSRPGQGAYGYTF	TGTGCCACCAGCAGCCGTCCGGGACAGGGCGCGTATGGCTACACCTTC
-	TRBV10-3	TRBJ2-7	-	CAIRDNSYEQYF	TGTGCCATCCGGGACAACTCCTACGAGCAGTACTTC
once	TRBV25-1	TRBJ1-4	-	CASREWGTTNEKLFF	TGTGCCAGCAGAGAGTGGGGCACAACTAATGAAAAACTGTTTTTT
-	TRBV5-4	TRBJ2-7	TRBD2	CASSTSDTYEQYF	TGTGCCAGCAGTACTAGCGACACTTACGAGCAGTACTTC
-	TRBV3-1/TRBV3-2	TRBJ1-1	-	CASSLTGRKNEAFF	TGTGCCAGCAGCCTAACCGGGAGAAAAAACGAAGCTTTCTTT
-	TRBV6-6	TRBJ2-5	-	CASSYSSGTQYF	TGTGCCAGCAGTTACTCATCAGGGACCCAGTACTTC
-	TRBV19	TRBJ2-6	TRBD1	CASSPILGQGSGANVLTF	TGTGCCAGTAGTCCTATATTGGGACAGGGATCTGGGGCCAACGTCCTGACTTTC
few	TRBV4-2	TRBJ1-1	-	CASSQVTMGNTEAFF	TGTGCCAGCAGCCAAGTGACAATGGGGAACACTGAAGCTTTCTTT
-	TRBV19	TRBJ2-2	TRBD2	CASSGGVPGELFF	TGTGCCAGTAGCGGGGGGGTGCCCGGGGAGCTGTTTTTT
-	TRBV7-2	TRBJ1-5	-	CASSSTQGANQPQHF	TGTGCCAGCAGCTCCACACAGGGCGCCAATCAGCCCCAGCATTTT